A single sample gave rise to the 30 T cell receptor beta chains below, sequenced in a study of cytomegalovirus exposure and HLA in healthy donors. Primers for the PCR totalled 60 Vbeta and 13 Jbeta. Clones were sequenced by immunoSEQ multiplex PCR, and TCRdb holds only the in-frame ones, with some missing. The data show roughly 140,000 clones, approximately 78% seen once. The specimen was PBMCs. These receptors were collected from a woman aged 40 to 55 in good health and CMV-seropositive.

This clone has only one observation. The J gene is TRBJ1-1, the V gene TRBV2; 7 nucleotides line up with TRBD1. The CDR3 runs to 14 residues. Looked up from germline, CDR1 is SNHLY and CDR2 is FYNNEI. Trimming took 4 bases from V and 3 from J; bases not matched to a gene: 5. CDR3 amino acids: CASSVFQGDTEAFF. The CDR3 DNA follows: TGTGCCAGCAGTGTGTTTCAGGGGGACACTGAAGCTTTCTTT.

This clone has just a few counts. The V call is TRBV7-9, the J call TRBJ1-6; 7 bases align to TRBD1. Germline V gene data show CDR1 as SEHNR and CDR2 as FQNEAQ (reference sequence). Unmatched junction bases numbered 8, after V lost 4 bases and J lost 11 bases. CDR3 length: 14 amino acids. CDR3 nucleotide sequence: TGTGCCAGCAGCTATACAGGGGTGAACCCACCCCTCCACTTT. This codes for CASSYTGVNPPLHF.

The chain joins TRBV29-1 to TRBJ2-5, with D perhaps matching TRBD2 (7 bases). The V end lost 6 bases, the J end lost 1 base, and 12 bases lay between the germline ends. The CDR3 is 13 amino acids. Germline V gene data show CDR1 as SQVTM and CDR2 as ANQGSEA. The CDR3 is CSVAGQVQETQYF. CDR3 coding DNA: TGCAGCGTAGCGGGACAAGTCCAAGAGACCCAGTACTTC.

The chain has TRBV18 and TRBJ2-7, with D unresolved. Germline-derived CDR1 and CDR2 are KGHSH and LQKENI. With 6 bases removed from V and 1 base from J, the gap between germline ends came to 10 bases. The CDR3 sequence is 13 residues long. The CDR3 DNA reads TGTGCCAGCTCCCATACAGATTCCTACGAGCAGTACTTC. Its translation: CASSHTDSYEQYF. Supplemented by reference TRBV18 and TRBJ2-7, the full variable domain reads NAGVMQNPRHLVRRRGQEARLRCSPMKGHSHVYWYRQLPEEGLKFMVYLQKENIIDESGMPKERFSAEFPKEGPSILRIQQVVRGDSAAYFCASSHTDSYEQYFGPGTRLTVT.

The J gene is TRBJ2-7, the V gene TRBV5-1; 9 bases map to TRBD1. The CDR3 extends over 15 amino acids. In germline, CDR1 is SGHRS, CDR2 YFSETQ. Trimming cost V 4 bases and J 2 bases; bases outside gene matches: 7. The CDR3 reads CASSPQQGAPYEQYF. The CDR3 DNA sequence: TGCGCCAGCAGCCCCCAACAGGGGGCACCCTACGAGCAGTACTTC.

Relative to its sample, this clone is medium-sized. The chain recombines TRBV5-5 with TRBJ1-4; D gene unclear. There are 16 residues in the CDR3. The germline V gene encodes CDR1 SGHKS and CDR2 YYEKEE (reference sequence). Trimming left V 4 bases short and J 1 base short, with 14 bases between. The CDR3, as DNA: TGTGCCAGCAGCCGGGGATTTTACTTAACTAATGAAAAACTGTTTTTT. It translates to CASSRGFYLTNEKLFF. Complete variable domain (other parts from reference TRBV5-5 and TRBJ1-4): DAGVTQSPTHLIKTRGQQVTLRCSPISGHKSVSWYQQVLGQGPQFIFQYYEKEERGRGNFPDRFSARQFPNYSSELNVNALLLGDSALYLCASSRGFYLTNEKLFFGSGTQLSVL.

The V call is TRBV4-1, the J call TRBJ2-7; possibly TRBD1 for D (6 bases). Germline CDR1 and CDR2: MGHRA and YSYEKL. The CDR3 is 15 amino acids. The ends were cut back, 5 bases at V and 0 bases at J, with 14 bases in the middle. CDR3 residues: CASSAGTPRSYEQYF. Here the CDR3 DNA reads TGCGCCAGCAGCGCCGGGACACCTCGCTCCTACGAGCAGTACTTC.

CDR3 residues: CASRTPQQETQYF. For the CDR3, the DNA is TGTGCCAGTAGGACACCACAACAAGAGACCCAGTACTTC. The chain has TRBV19 and TRBJ2-5; no definite D call. The CDR3 sequence is 13 residues long. V shed 6 bases and J shed 2 bases, with 10 bases lying between them. The germline V gene encodes CDR1 LNHDA and CDR2 SQIVND (reference sequence).

The chain joins TRBV6-5 to TRBJ2-7, with 10 bases lining up with TRBD1. The CDR3 contains 12 residues. Trimming at V came to 11 bases and at J to 2 bases, leaving 3 bases not matched to a gene. Looked up from germline, CDR1 is MNHEY and CDR2 is SVGAGI. In DNA, the CDR3 is TGTGCCGTTGGACAGGGGGCCTACGAGCAGTACTTC. Its protein is CAVGQGAYEQYF.

This rearrangement joins TRBV28 to TRBJ1-2, with 9 bases aligning to TRBD1. This CDR3 comprises 16 residues. Unmatched junction bases numbered 13, after V lost 7 bases and J lost 4 bases. CDR1 MDHEN and CDR2 SYDVKM come from the germline V gene. CDR3 bases: TGTGCCAGCACCTACCCCGCCGGGACAGGGATCTATGGCTACACCTTC. It translates to CASTYPAGTGIYGYTF.

The chain links TRBV6-5 to TRBJ2-7; TRBD2 aligns across 9 bases. Germline CDR1 reads MNHEY; CDR2 reads SVGAGI. The CDR3 has 15 amino acids. J lost 4 bases, V lost 6 bases, and 10 bases had no gene match. In nucleotides, the CDR3 is TGTGCCAGCAGCTCTTCGTCTAGCGGGACGTACGAGCAGTACTTC. The encoded protein is CASSSSSSGTYEQYF.

The rearrangement links TRBV2 to TRBJ2-7, with D uncertain. CDR1 SNHLY and CDR2 FYNNEI come from the germline V gene. The CDR3 runs 14 residues. V was clipped by 2 bases and J by 2 bases, with 10 bases between them. CDR3 in DNA: TGTGCCAGCAGTGAACCCGGTAATCCCTACGAGCAGTACTTC. Translated, it gives CASSEPGNPYEQYF.

V usage is TRBV6-6 and J usage is TRBJ2-1; tentatively, D is TRBD2 (6 bases). This CDR3 is built from 12 residues. Trimming removed 2 bases from V and 7 bases from J, with 6 bases in between. Germline CDR1 and CDR2: MNHNY and SVGAGI (reference sequence). The CDR3 loop is CASSYRENEQFF. The CDR3 coding sequence is TGTGCCAGCAGTTACCGGGAGAATGAGCAGTTCTTC.

The chain couples TRBV7-2 to TRBJ2-7, with 12 positions matching TRBD2. CDR3 size: 17 residues. Germline CDR1 and CDR2: SGHTA and FQGNSA. V shed 0 bases, J shed 4 bases, and the junction held 7 bases outside the gene matches. The CDR3 DNA reads as TGTGCCAGCAGCTTAGCGGGTAGGCTAGCGGGAGGGTACGAGCAGTACTTC. This sequence encodes CASSLAGRLAGGYEQYF.

The gene calls are TRBV6-1 and TRBJ1-1, with D possibly matching TRBD1 (5 bases). Germline lookup yields CDR1 MNHNS and CDR2 SASEGT. This CDR3 is 14 amino acids long. The V gene lost 8 bases and the J gene lost 4 bases, with 17 bases spanning the gap. The CDR3 DNA reads TGTGCCAGCGCGGCGGGGGATATGGGCACTGAAGCTTTCTTT. This gives the protein CASAAGDMGTEAFF.

The chain recombines TRBV27 with TRBJ2-1; D perhaps matches TRBD2 (5 bases). The V and J ends lost 5 bases and 11 bases respectively, with 10 bases between them. The CDR3 runs to 11 residues. CDR1 and CDR2 from the germline V gene are MNHEY and SMNVEV (reference sequence). Here the CDR3 reads CASSPWTQQFF. In DNA form, the CDR3 reads TGTGCCAGCAGTCCCTGGACTCAGCAGTTCTTC.

This chain links TRBV4-2 with TRBJ2-1; 12 bases align to TRBD2. CDR1 is LGHNA, CDR2 YNFKEQ, per germline. The V gene end was trimmed by 5 bases and the J gene end by 7 bases; junction bases not matched to a gene: 3. CDR3 length: 14 residues. CDR3 sequence reads: CASSTSGRRNEQFF. The DNA for the CDR3 is TGTGCCAGCAGCACTAGCGGGAGGCGTAATGAGCAGTTCTTC.

The rearrangement uses TRBV18 and TRBJ2-7; 11 bases are a match to TRBD2. Germline lookup yields CDR1 KGHSH and CDR2 LQKENI. The CDR3 has 14 amino acids. J lost 3 bases, V lost 3 bases, and 1 base had no gene match. CDR3 in amino acids: CASSPGTSGYEQYF. The CDR3 DNA is TGTGCCAGCTCACCGGGGACTAGCGGCTACGAGCAGTACTTC.

The V and J genes are TRBV19 and TRBJ2-3, with 9 bases fitting TRBD1. The CDR3 runs to 15 residues. Germline V CDR1 and CDR2: LNHDA, SQIVND (reference sequence). With V trimmed by 6 bases and J by 3 bases, 7 bases remained unmatched. CDR3 residues: CASSVRDRETDTQYF. DNA of the CDR3: TGTGCCAGTAGCGTCCGGGACAGGGAAACAGATACGCAGTATTTT.

This chain links TRBV7-2 with TRBJ1-2; D remains unclear. The CDR3 is made up of 13 amino acids. V dropped 5 bases and J dropped 3 bases, with 10 bases sitting between them. From germline, CDR1 is SGHTA and CDR2 FQGNSA. Written as DNA, the CDR3 is TGTGCCAGCAGCGTTGACGGGGACTATGGCTACACCTTC. Translation: CASSVDGDYGYTF. Full variable domain (remainder filled in from reference TRBV7-2 and TRBJ1-2): GAGVSQSPSNKVTEKGKDVELRCDPISGHTALYWYRQSLGQGLEFLIYFQGNSAPDKSGLPSDRFSAERTGGSVSTLTIQRTQQEDSAVYLCASSVDGDYGYTFGSGTRLTVV.

This clone has only a few counts. The chain links TRBV5-6 to TRBJ2-1; possible D gene TRBD2, 6 bases. The CDR3 covers 17 residues. Trimming stripped 4 bases from V and 8 bases from J, with 25 bases between. Germline-derived CDR1 and CDR2 are SGHDT and YYEEEE. CDR3 nucleotide sequence: TGTGCCAGCAGCCTGGGGGGAGTCCAAACGATAATCCATGAGCAGTTCTTC. Amino acids: CASSLGGVQTIIHEQFF. The full variable domain, its missing parts supplied by reference TRBV5-6 and TRBJ2-1, is DAGVTQSPTHLIKTRGQQVTLRCSPKSGHDTVSWYQQALGQGPQFIFQYYEEEERQRGNFPDRFSGHQFPNYSSELNVNALLLGDSALYLCASSLGGVQTIIHEQFFGPGTRLTVL.

The chain is built from TRBV6-5 and TRBJ1-6; no clear D gene. The CDR3 contains 14 residues. Germline assignment: CDR1 MNHEY and CDR2 SVGAGI. V gave up 2 bases and J gave up 6 bases, with 8 bases separating them. CDR3 region: CASSYTGFNSPLHF. The CDR3 DNA follows: TGTGCCAGCAGTTACACGGGGTTTAATTCACCCCTCCACTTT.

In this sample, this clone turned up a few times. The rearrangement uses TRBV7-9 and TRBJ2-7, with D possibly matching TRBD1 (5 bases). This CDR3 region has 13 residues. V dropped 6 bases and J dropped 0 bases, with 9 bases sitting between them. Germline assignment: CDR1 SEHNR and CDR2 FQNEAQ (reference sequence). This CDR3 is CASRRRGSYEQYF. In DNA, the CDR3 is TGTGCCAGCAGAAGAAGGGGCTCCTACGAGCAGTACTTC.

The chain recombines TRBV20-1 with TRBJ2-1, with D unresolved. V was cut by 7 bases and J by 10 bases, with 8 bases left in between. The CDR3 spans 9 residues. Germline V gene data show CDR1 as DFQATT and CDR2 as SNEGSKA (reference sequence). The CDR3 sequence: CSVTREQFF. The DNA for the CDR3 is TGCAGTGTCACGAGGGAGCAGTTCTTC.

This clone was counted a few times. The chain has TRBV6-6 and TRBJ1-4; D ambiguous. The CDR3 is 14 residues long. Per germline, CDR1 MNHNY and CDR2 SVGAGI (reference sequence). Trimming cost V 8 bases and J 7 bases, with 17 bases left between them. The CDR3 loop is CASSLVRYGEKLFF. The DNA of the CDR3 is TGTGCCAGCTCACTAGTTCGTTACGGTGAAAAACTGTTTTTT.

The chain combines TRBV4-1 with TRBJ2-5; no clear D gene. The CDR3 runs to 16 residues. V was clipped by 0 bases and J by 5 bases, with 16 bases between them. CDR1 is MGHRA and CDR2 is YSYEKL in the germline V gene. The CDR3 region is CASSQDHSRSWETQYF. CDR3 DNA: TGCGCCAGCAGCCAAGATCATTCGAGGAGCTGGGAGACCCAGTACTTC.

A remark on this clone: The same CDR3 is also encoded by other DNA sequences in this sample. The rearrangement joins TRBV13 to TRBJ2-7; the D is unclear. The CDR3 contains 12 residues. Germline-derived CDR1 and CDR2 are PRHDT and FYEKMQ (reference sequence). Trimming cost V 0 bases and J 4 bases, with 4 bases left between them. CDR3 coding DNA: TGTGCCAGCAGCTTAGGCGTGTACGAGCAGTACTTC. This translates into CASSLGVYEQYF.

The chain carries TRBV2 and TRBJ1-6; D is uncertain. V lost 7 bases and J lost 6, with 13 bases in between. This CDR3 comprises 14 residues. The germline V gene encodes CDR1 SNHLY and CDR2 FYNNEI. CDR3: CASTRGPLNSPLHF. CDR3 coding DNA: TGTGCCAGCACCCGAGGGCCCCTTAATTCACCCCTCCACTTT.

The chain joins TRBV5-1 to TRBJ2-5; 10 bases map to TRBD2. With V trimmed by 4 bases and J by 0 bases, 9 bases remained unmatched. There are 17 residues in the CDR3. Germline V gene lookup returns CDR1 SGHRS and CDR2 YFSETQ. The DNA for the CDR3 is TGCGCCAGCAGCACCGGGACTAGCGACCGGTACCAAGAGACCCAGTACTTC. Its translation is CASSTGTSDRYQETQYF. The whole variable domain, filled in from reference TRBV5-1 and TRBJ2-5, reads KAGVTQTPRYLIKTRGQQVTLSCSPISGHRSVSWYQQTPGQGLQFLFEYFSETQRNKGNFPGRFSGRQFSNSRSEMNVSTLELGDSALYLCASSTGTSDRYQETQYFGPGTRLLVL.

This chain connects TRBV18 to TRBJ2-7; 7 bases are shared with TRBD1. Germline CDR1 KGHSH, CDR2 LQKENI. The junction had 12 bases not matched to a gene; V was cut back by 5 bases and J by 5 bases. This CDR3 region has 15 residues. The CDR3 spells CASSTGTAGVDEQYF. The DNA for the CDR3 is TGTGCCAGCTCAACGGGGACAGCCGGGGTGGACGAGCAGTACTTC.